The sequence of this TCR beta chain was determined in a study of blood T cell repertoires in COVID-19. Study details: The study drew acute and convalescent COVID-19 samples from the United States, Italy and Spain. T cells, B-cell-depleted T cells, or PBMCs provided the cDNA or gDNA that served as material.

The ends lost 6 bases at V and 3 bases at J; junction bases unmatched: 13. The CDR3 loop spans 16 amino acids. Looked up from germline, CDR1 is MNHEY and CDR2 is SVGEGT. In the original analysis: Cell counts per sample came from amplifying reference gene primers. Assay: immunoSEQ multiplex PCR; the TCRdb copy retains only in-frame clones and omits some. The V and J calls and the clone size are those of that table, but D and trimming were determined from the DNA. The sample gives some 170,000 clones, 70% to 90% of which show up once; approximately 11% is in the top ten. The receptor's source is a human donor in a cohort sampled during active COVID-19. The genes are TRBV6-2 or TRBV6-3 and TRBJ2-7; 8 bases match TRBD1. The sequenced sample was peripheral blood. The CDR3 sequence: CASSSDRVQPLYEQYF. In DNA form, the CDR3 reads TGTGCCAGCAGCTCGGACAGGGTCCAACCTCTCTACGAGCAGTACTTC.